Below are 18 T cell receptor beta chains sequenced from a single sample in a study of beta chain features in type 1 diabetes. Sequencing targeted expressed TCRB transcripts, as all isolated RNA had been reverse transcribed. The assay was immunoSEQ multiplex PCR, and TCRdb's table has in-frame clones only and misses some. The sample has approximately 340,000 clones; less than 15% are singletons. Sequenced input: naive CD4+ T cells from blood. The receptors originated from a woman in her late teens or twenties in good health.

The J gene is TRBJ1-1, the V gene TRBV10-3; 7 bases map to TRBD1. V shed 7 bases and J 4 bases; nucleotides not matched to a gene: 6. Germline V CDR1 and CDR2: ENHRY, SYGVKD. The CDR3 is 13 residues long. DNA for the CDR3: TGTGCCATCACCCCTGGGACAGCCACTGAAGCTTTCTTT. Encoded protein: CAITPGTATEAFF.

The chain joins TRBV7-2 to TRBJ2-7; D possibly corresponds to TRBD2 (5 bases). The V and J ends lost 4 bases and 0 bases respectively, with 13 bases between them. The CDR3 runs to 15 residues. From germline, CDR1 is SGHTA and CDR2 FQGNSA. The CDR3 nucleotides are TGTGCCAGCAGCTCCGGGAAAGGCGTCTCCTACGAGCAGTACTTC. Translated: CASSSGKGVSYEQYF.

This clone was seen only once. The CDR3 nucleotides read TGTGCCAGCAGCTTAGAAATCGCAGGGGCGAATGAGCAGTTCTTC. It yields the protein CASSLEIAGANEQFF. The rearrangement links TRBV7-2 to TRBJ2-1, with D possibly matching TRBD1 (6 bases). Trimming left V 1 base short and J 7 bases short, with 14 bases between. Germline assignment: CDR1 SGHTA and CDR2 FQGNSA. The CDR3 spans 15 residues. The full variable domain, its missing parts supplied by reference TRBV7-2 and TRBJ2-1, is GAGVSQSPSNKVTEKGKDVELRCDPISGHTALYWYRQSLGQGLEFLIYFQGNSAPDKSGLPSDRFSAERTGGSVSTLTIQRTQQEDSAVYLCASSLEIAGANEQFFGPGTRLTVL.

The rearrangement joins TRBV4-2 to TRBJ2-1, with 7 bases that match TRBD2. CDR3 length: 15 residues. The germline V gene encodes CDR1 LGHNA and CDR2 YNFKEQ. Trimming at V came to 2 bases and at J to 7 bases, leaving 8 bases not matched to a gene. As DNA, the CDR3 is TGTGCCAGCAGCCAATCATGGCAGGGAGGGAATGAGCAGTTCTTC. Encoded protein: CASSQSWQGGNEQFF.

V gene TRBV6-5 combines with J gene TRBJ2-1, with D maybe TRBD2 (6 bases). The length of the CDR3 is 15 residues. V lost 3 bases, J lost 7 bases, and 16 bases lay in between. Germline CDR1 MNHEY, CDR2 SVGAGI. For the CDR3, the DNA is TGTGCCAGCAGTTATTCGGGGCGGGAACGGAATGAGCAGTTCTTC. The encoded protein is CASSYSGRERNEQFF.

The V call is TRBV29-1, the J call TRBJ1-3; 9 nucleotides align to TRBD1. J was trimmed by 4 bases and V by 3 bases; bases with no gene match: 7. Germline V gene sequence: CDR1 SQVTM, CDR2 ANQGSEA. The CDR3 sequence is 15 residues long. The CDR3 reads CSVDTGTGFGNTIYF. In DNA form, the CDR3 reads TGCAGCGTTGACACCGGGACAGGGTTCGGAAACACCATATATTTT. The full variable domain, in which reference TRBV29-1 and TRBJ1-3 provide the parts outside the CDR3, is SAVISQKPSRDICQRGTSLTIQCQVDSQVTMMFWYRQQPGQSLTLIATANQGSEATYESGFVIDKFPISRPNLTFSTLTVSNMSPEDSSIYLCSVDTGTGFGNTIYFGEGSWLTVV.

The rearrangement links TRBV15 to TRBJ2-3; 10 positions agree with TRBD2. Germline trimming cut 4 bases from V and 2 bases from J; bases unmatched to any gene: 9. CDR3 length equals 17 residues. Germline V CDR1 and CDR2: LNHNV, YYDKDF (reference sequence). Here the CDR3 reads CATSTALAGLLTDTQYF. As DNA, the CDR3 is TGTGCCACCAGCACGGCACTAGCGGGGTTGCTCACAGATACGCAGTATTTT.

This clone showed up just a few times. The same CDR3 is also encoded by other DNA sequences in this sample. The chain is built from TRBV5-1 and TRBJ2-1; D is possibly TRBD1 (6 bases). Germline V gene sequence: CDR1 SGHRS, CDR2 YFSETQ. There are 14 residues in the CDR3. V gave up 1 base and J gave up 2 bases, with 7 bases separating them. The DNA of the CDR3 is TGCGCCAGCAGCTTGACAGGGACCTACAATGAGCAGTTCTTC. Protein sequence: CASSLTGTYNEQFF. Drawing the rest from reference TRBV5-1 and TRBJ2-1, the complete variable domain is KAGVTQTPRYLIKTRGQQVTLSCSPISGHRSVSWYQQTPGQGLQFLFEYFSETQRNKGNFPGRFSGRQFSNSRSEMNVSTLELGDSALYLCASSLTGTYNEQFFGPGTRLTVL.

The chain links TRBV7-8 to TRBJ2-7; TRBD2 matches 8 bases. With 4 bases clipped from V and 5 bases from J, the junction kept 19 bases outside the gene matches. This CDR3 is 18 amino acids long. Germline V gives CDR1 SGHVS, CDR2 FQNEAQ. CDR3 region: CASSWGERSGSSNHEQYF. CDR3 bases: TGTGCCAGCAGCTGGGGGGAGCGCAGCGGGAGTTCTAACCACGAGCAGTACTTC.

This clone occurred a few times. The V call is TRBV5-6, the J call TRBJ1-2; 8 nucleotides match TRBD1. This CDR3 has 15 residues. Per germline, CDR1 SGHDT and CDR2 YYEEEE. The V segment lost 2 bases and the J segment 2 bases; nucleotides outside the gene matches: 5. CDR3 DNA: TGTGCCAGCAGCTTACGGGACAGGAGGAACTATGGCTACACCTTC. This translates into CASSLRDRRNYGYTF.

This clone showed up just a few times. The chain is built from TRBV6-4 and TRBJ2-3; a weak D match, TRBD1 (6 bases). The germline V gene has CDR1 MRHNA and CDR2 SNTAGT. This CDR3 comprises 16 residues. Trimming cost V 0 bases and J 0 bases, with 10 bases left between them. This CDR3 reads CASSDSWTASTDTQYF. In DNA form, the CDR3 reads TGTGCCAGCAGTGACTCTTGGACAGCAAGCACAGATACGCAGTATTTT.

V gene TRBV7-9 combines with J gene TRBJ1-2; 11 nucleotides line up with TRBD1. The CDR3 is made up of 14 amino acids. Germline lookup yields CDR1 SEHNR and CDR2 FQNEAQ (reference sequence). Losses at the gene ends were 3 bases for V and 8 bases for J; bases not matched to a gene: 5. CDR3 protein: CASSFGQGARGYTF. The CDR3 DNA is TGTGCCAGCAGCTTCGGACAGGGGGCGCGGGGCTACACCTTC.

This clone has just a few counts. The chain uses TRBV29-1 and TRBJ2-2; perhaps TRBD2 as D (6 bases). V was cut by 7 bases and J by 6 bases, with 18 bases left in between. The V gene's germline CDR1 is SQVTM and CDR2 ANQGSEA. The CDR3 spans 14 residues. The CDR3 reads CSGSTGDGAGELFF. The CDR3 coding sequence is TGCAGCGGGTCGACGGGAGACGGGGCCGGGGAGCTGTTTTTT.

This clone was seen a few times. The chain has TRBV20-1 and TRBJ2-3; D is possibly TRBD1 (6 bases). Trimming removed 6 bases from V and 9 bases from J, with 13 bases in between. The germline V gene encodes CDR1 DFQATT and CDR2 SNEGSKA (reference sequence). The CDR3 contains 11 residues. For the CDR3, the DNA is TGCAGTGCCAGATTACAGGGCACGCAGTATTTT. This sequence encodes CSARLQGTQYF.

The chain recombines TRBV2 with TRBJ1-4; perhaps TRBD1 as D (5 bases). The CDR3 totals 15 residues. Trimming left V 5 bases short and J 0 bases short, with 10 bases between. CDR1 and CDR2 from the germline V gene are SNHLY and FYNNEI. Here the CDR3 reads CASSSQGSTNEKLFF. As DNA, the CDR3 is TGTGCCAGCAGTTCTCAGGGTTCAACTAATGAAAAACTGTTTTTT.

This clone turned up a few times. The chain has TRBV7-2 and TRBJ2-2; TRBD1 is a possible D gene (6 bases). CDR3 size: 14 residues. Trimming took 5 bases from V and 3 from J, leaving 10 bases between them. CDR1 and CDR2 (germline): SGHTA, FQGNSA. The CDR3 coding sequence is TGTGCCAGCAGCCGGACAGACTACACCGGGGAGCTGTTTTTT. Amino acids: CASSRTDYTGELFF.

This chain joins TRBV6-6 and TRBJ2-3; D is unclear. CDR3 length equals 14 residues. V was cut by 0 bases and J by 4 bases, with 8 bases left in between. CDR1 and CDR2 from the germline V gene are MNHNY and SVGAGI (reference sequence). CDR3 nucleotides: TGTGCCAGCAGTTACTCGGCTCAAGCAGATACGCAGTATTTT. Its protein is CASSYSAQADTQYF.

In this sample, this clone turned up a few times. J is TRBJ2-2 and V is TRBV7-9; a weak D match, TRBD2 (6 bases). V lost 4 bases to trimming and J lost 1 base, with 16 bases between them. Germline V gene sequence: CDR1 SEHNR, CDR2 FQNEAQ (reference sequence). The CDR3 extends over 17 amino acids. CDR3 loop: CASSYGPASVNTGELFF. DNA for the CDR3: TGTGCCAGCAGCTACGGCCCCGCTAGCGTGAACACCGGGGAGCTGTTTTTT.